This T cell receptor (beta chain) was observed in a study of cytomegalovirus exposure and HLA in healthy donors. The study's findings and limits: Prediction of most subjects' HLA-A and HLA-B alleles by TCR beta sequences was reportedly accurate. Previous analysis showed most TCR beta V segments were productive about 87% or about 30% of the time.

To note about this clone: The antigen is unknown.

Both 60 Vbeta primers and 13 Jbeta primers went into the PCR. Method: immunoSEQ multiplex PCR; TCRdb's copy keeps in-frame clones and lacks some. Seen in this sample are around 100,000 clones; the ten most common clones hold around 0.6%. The CDR3 totals 14 residues. J gave up 2 bases and V 9 bases, and 10 bases lay outside the gene matches. Per germline, CDR1 SGHNT and CDR2 YENEEA. The genes are TRBV11-3 and TRBJ2-7; 7 bases are shared with TRBD2. This sequence originates from a man aged 45-65 years in good health and CMV-seronegative. The sample taken for sequencing was PBMCs. The CDR3 spells CARPGGSVPYEQYF. The CDR3 region has the DNA TGTGCCAGACCGGGCGGGAGCGTTCCCTACGAGCAGTACTTC.